The 11 T cell receptor beta chains reported below all come from one sample, sequenced in a study of T cell responses to AZD1222 COVID-19 vaccine. Clones were read by immunoSEQ multiplex PCR, and TCRdb kept only the in-frame ones, dropping some. The top ten hold roughly 1.6% of the sample, which has roughly 130,000 clones, approximately 85% seen once. Here the sequenced sample was peripheral blood, taken on day 0 of AZD1222 vaccination. The receptors shown here come from an adult in good health.

The chain has TRBV6-5 and TRBJ1-1, with unresolved D. This CDR3 is built from 12 residues. The germline CDR1 and CDR2 sequences are MNHEY and SVGAGI. The germline V and J ends were trimmed by 6 bases and 7 bases, with 12 bases remaining between them. CDR3 residues: CASRGQIREAFF. Written as DNA, the CDR3 is TGTGCCAGCAGGGGTCAGATCCGTGAAGCTTTCTTT.

The J gene is TRBJ1-1, the V gene TRBV30; D not resolved. The CDR3 totals 11 residues. Germline V lookup: CDR1 GTSNPN, CDR2 SVGIG (reference sequence). The V gene lost 1 base and the J gene lost 3 bases, with 3 bases spanning the gap. This CDR3 reads CAWSGDTEAFF. For the CDR3, the DNA is TGTGCCTGGAGTGGCGACACTGAAGCTTTCTTT.

This chain links TRBV5-6 with TRBJ1-4, with D unclear. Germline V gives CDR1 SGHDT, CDR2 YYEEEE. CDR3 length equals 15 residues. The V end lost 6 bases, the J end lost 1 base, and 13 bases lay between the germline ends. The CDR3 DNA follows: TGTGCCAGCACCCCAGCCGGGAGAACTAATGAAAAACTGTTTTTT. This encodes CASTPAGRTNEKLFF.

V and J are TRBV13 and TRBJ1-2; 8 nucleotides agree with TRBD1. The germline V gene encodes CDR1 PRHDT and CDR2 FYEKMQ (reference sequence). V lost 5 bases, J lost 1 base, and 6 bases stayed unmatched. The CDR3 is 15 amino acids. The CDR3 sequence is CASSLDRGINYGYTF. In DNA, the CDR3 is TGTGCCAGCAGCCTCGACAGGGGAATTAACTATGGCTACACCTTC.

The gene calls are TRBV7-9 and TRBJ2-1; 10 nucleotides line up with TRBD2. This CDR3 contains 15 residues. CDR1 is SEHNR and CDR2 is FQNEAQ in the germline V gene (reference sequence). J gave up 11 bases and V 1 base, and 8 bases lay outside the gene matches. The CDR3 DNA follows: TGTGCCAGCAGCTTAGGCGGGCTAGCGGGAGATAAGCAGTTCTTC. This encodes CASSLGGLAGDKQFF.

The V gene is TRBV4-1, the J gene TRBJ1-4, with 7 bases that match TRBD1. The germline V gene has CDR1 MGHRA and CDR2 YSYEKL. This CDR3 spans 15 amino acids. Losses at the gene ends were 5 bases for V and 5 bases for J; bases not matched to a gene: 8. CDR3 nucleotide sequence: TGCGCCAGCAGCGCCCCAGGGGGGGTAAATGAAAAACTGTTTTTT. It encodes CASSAPGGVNEKLFF.

Points on this clone: The same CDR3 can be traced to other DNA sequences in this sample. The rearrangement links TRBV19 to TRBJ1-1; D is possibly TRBD1 (5 bases). Per the germline V gene, CDR1 is LNHDA and CDR2 is SQIVND (reference sequence). Trimming left V 1 base short and J 6 bases short, with 12 bases between. This CDR3 is built from 14 residues. As DNA, the CDR3 is TGTGCCAGTAGTATAGGTGGGGGAGGGCCTGAAGCTTTCTTT. It codes for CASSIGGGGPEAFF.

The chain links TRBV14 to TRBJ2-3, with D perhaps matching TRBD1 or TRBD2 (6 bases each). Germline CDR1 reads SGHDN; CDR2 reads FVKESK. CDR3 size: 16 residues. V lost 0 bases and J lost 6, with 16 bases in between. The CDR3 nucleotides read TGTGCCAGCAGCCAAGAAGGGGGGCTGGTTTCGGATACGCAGTATTTT. Amino acids: CASSQEGGLVSDTQYF.

The chain joins TRBV5-1 to TRBJ1-6; no clear D gene. Trimming cost V 4 bases and J 7 bases, with 15 bases left between them. Germline V gene sequence: CDR1 SGHRS, CDR2 YFSETQ. This CDR3 contains 15 residues. CDR3 in amino acids: CASSPVELLNSPLHF. The CDR3 DNA sequence: TGCGCCAGCAGCCCGGTGGAACTGCTAAATTCACCCCTCCACTTT. Drawing the rest from reference TRBV5-1 and TRBJ1-6, the complete variable domain is KAGVTQTPRYLIKTRGQQVTLSCSPISGHRSVSWYQQTPGQGLQFLFEYFSETQRNKGNFPGRFSGRQFSNSRSEMNVSTLELGDSALYLCASSPVELLNSPLHFGNGTRLTVT.

The V gene is TRBV5-5, the J gene TRBJ1-6; D is perhaps TRBD1 (5 bases). CDR1 is SGHKS, CDR2 YYEKEE, per germline (reference sequence). This CDR3 has 16 residues. V was shortened by 3 bases and J by 5 bases, with 15 bases between the two germline ends. The CDR3 DNA is TGTGCCAGCAGCTCCTTAATGGGGGGAAATAATTCACCCCTCCACTTT. Protein: CASSSLMGGNNSPLHF.

The rearrangement joins TRBV30 to TRBJ2-7; the match to TRBD1 covers 7 bases. In germline, CDR1 is GTSNPN, CDR2 SVGIG (reference sequence). The CDR3 has 13 amino acids. V trimming: 5 bases; J trimming: 5 bases; junction bases outside the gene matches: 9. The CDR3 reads CAWAQTGFHEQYF. DNA for the CDR3: TGTGCCTGGGCCCAGACAGGGTTTCACGAGCAGTACTTC.